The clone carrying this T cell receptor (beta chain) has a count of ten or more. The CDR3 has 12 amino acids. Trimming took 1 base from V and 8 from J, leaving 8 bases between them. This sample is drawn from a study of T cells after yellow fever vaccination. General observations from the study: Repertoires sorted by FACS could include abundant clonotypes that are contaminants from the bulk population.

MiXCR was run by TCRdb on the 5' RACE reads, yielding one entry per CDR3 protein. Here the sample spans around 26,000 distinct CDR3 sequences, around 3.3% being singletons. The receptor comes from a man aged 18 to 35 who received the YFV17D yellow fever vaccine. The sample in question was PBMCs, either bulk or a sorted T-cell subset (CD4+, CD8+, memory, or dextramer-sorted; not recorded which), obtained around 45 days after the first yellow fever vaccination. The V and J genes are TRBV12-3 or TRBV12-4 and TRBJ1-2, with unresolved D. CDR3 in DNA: TGTGCCAGCAGTTTAGGGTGGGAAGGCTACACCTTC. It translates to CASSLGWEGYTF.